This is a list of T cell receptor beta chains from one sample in a study of T-cell memory formation after mild COVID-19. Each CDR3 protein gets one entry after TCRdb re-called the 5' RACE reads with MiXCR. The sample holds 400,000 or so distinct CDR3 sequences, around 20% seen once. The sequencing input was PBMCs or a T cell subset sorted from them (not recorded which). The receptors derive from an adult woman who had mild COVID-19 (a few samples of this study predate the infection). Cell type and time point are not known. Both conserved end residues are part of each CDR3. D genes are given only for firm matches. Only part of the rows carry a size: once, few, many, or a class if the clone is expanded.

few,TRBJ1-6,-,TRBV7-3,CASSLDGSSPLHF,TGTGCCAGCAGCTTGGACGGAAGTTCACCCCTCCACTTT
-,TRBJ1-2,TRBD1,TRBV5-1,CASSVPGQGAGGYTF,TGCGCCAGCAGCGTTCCGGGACAGGGGGCTGGTGGCTACACCTTC
many,TRBJ2-1,-,TRBV5-1,CASSLASYNEQFF,TGTGCCAGCAGCTTAGCGAGCTACAATGAGCAGTTCTTC
-,TRBJ1-2,-,TRBV10-1,CASSQPRAEGYGYTF,TGCGCCAGCAGCCAACCGAGAGCGGAGGGCTATGGCTACACCTTC
-,TRBJ1-1,TRBD1,TRBV6-1,CASSFPGGTGIGTEAFF,TGTGCCAGCAGTTTCCCGGGGGGGACAGGGATTGGCACTGAAGCTTTCTTT
many,TRBJ2-2,-,TRBV7-2,CASGLPITPGKLFF,TGTGCCAGCGGACTACCAATTACACCGGGGAAGCTGTTTTTT
-,TRBJ2-3,-,TRBV12-3/TRBV12-4,CASSLTDVADTQYF,TGTGCCAGCAGTTTGACAGATGTCGCAGATACGCAGTATTTT
-,TRBJ2-3,-,TRBV29-1,CSAWTVITDTQYF,TGCAGCGCCTGGACAGTGATCACAGATACGCAGTATTTT
-,TRBJ1-4,-,TRBV6-6,CASSYRRRGRNEKLFF,TGTGCCAGCAGTTACCGTAGGAGGGGCCGCAATGAAAAACTGTTTTTT
few,TRBJ2-5,-,TRBV20-1,CSANYRARGTQYF,TGCAGTGCTAATTACAGGGCCCGGGGGACCCAGTACTTC
-,TRBJ2-5,-,TRBV4-1,CASSPMGSQETQYF,TGCGCCAGCAGCCCAATGGGGTCCCAAGAGACCCAGTACTTC
few,TRBJ2-1,TRBD2,TRBV27,CASSPSGGYNEQFF,TGTGCCAGCAGTCCTAGCGGGGGGTACAATGAGCAGTTCTTC
few,TRBJ2-2,-,TRBV6-2/TRBV6-3,CASRGGTNTGELFF,TGTGCCAGCAGAGGCGGAACGAACACCGGGGAGCTGTTTTTT
-,TRBJ2-3,TRBD2,TRBV29-1,CSVRATSGRADTQYF,TGCAGCGTCCGGGCCACTAGCGGGAGGGCAGATACGCAGTATTTT
few,TRBJ1-2,TRBD1,TRBV5-8,CASSSRTGGNYGYTF,TGTGCCAGCAGCTCCCGGACAGGGGGAAACTATGGCTACACCTTC
few,TRBJ1-1,-,TRBV5-1,CASSLGTGVGAFF,TGCGCCAGCAGCTTGGGGACCGGGGTGGGAGCTTTCTTT
-,TRBJ1-4,TRBD1,TRBV18,CASAQGGNEKLFF,TGTGCCAGCGCCCAAGGGGGCAATGAAAAACTGTTTTTT
many,TRBJ2-2,-,TRBV27,CASIGGARLNTGELFF,TGTGCCAGCATAGGGGGGGCTCGCTTGAACACCGGGGAGCTGTTTTTT
-,TRBJ1-1,-,TRBV7-6,CASSPGVTNTEAFF,TGTGCCAGCAGCCCCGGGGTGACGAACACTGAAGCTTTCTTT
-,TRBJ2-2,-,TRBV20-1,CSARDLGKRGTGELFF,TGCAGTGCTAGAGATTTAGGGAAAAGAGGTACCGGGGAGCTGTTTTTT
-,TRBJ1-2,TRBD1,TRBV20-1,CSAGGTDLNYGYTF,TGCAGTGCTGGCGGGACAGATCTTAACTATGGCTACACCTTC
-,TRBJ2-3,-,TRBV7-9,CASSLRLETSDTQYF,TGTGCCAGCAGCCTCCGCCTGGAGACCTCAGATACGCAGTATTTT
few,TRBJ2-6,TRBD1,TRBV7-9,CASSPRDRGPPGANVLTF,TGTGCCAGCAGCCCTCGGGACAGGGGCCCCCCTGGGGCCAACGTCCTGACTTTC
-,TRBJ2-3,-,TRBV5-1,CASSRDLATDTQYF,TGCGCCAGCAGCAGGGACCTTGCCACCGATACGCAGTATTTT
few,TRBJ2-5,TRBD2,TRBV11-2,CASSLVPSGGAIQETQYF,TGTGCCAGCAGCTTAGTGCCTAGCGGGGGGGCCATTCAAGAGACCCAGTACTTC
many,TRBJ1-3,-,TRBV12-3/TRBV12-4,CASSLDRYSGNTIYF,TGTGCCAGCAGTTTAGACAGATACTCTGGAAACACCATATATTTT
few,TRBJ2-6,-,TRBV7-3,CASSSLSGPGANVLTF,TGTGCCAGCAGCTCCCTGAGCGGGCCTGGGGCCAACGTCCTGACTTTC
-,TRBJ2-7,-,TRBV20-1,CSARRDPASYEQYF,TGCAGTGCACGCCGGGACCCAGCCTCCTACGAGCAGTACTTC
few,TRBJ2-5,TRBD2,TRBV28,CAIVSGGQETQYF,TGTGCCATCGTAAGCGGGGGCCAAGAGACCCAGTACTTC
few,TRBJ2-1,TRBD2,TRBV5-1,CASSLNRGGQFF,TGCGCCAGCAGCTTGAATCGGGGGGGGCAGTTCTTC
-,TRBJ1-3,TRBD1,TRBV19,CASTRGTVLRNSGNTIYF,TGTGCCAGTACCCGCGGGACAGTGCTCCGGAACTCTGGAAACACCATATATTTT
few,TRBJ2-4,-,TRBV7-2,CASSLSVGPGDIQYF,TGTGCCAGCAGCTTATCGGTCGGCCCAGGAGACATTCAGTACTTC
-,TRBJ2-5,TRBD2,TRBV28,CASSFNRGMGLAGEGETQYF,TGTGCCAGCAGTTTTAACAGGGGGATGGGGCTAGCGGGAGAAGGAGAGACCCAGTACTTC
-,TRBJ1-1,TRBD1,TRBV9,CASSVDPGQGARNTEAFF,TGTGCCAGCAGCGTAGATCCGGGACAGGGGGCCAGGAACACTGAAGCTTTCTTT
-,TRBJ1-3,-,TRBV5-1,CASSLGPADRSGNTIYF,TGCGCCAGCAGCTTGGGTCCCGCGGACCGCTCTGGAAACACCATATATTTT
few,TRBJ2-5,-,TRBV5-1,CASNEDQETQYF,TGCGCCAGCAACGAGGATCAAGAGACCCAGTACTTC
-,TRBJ1-2,-,TRBV7-2,CASTDWSTNYGYTF,TGTGCCAGCACCGACTGGTCTACTAACTATGGCTACACCTTC
-,TRBJ2-7,TRBD2,TRBV7-9,CASSSVGGVYEQYF,TGTGCCAGCAGCTCCGTCGGGGGGGTCTACGAGCAGTACTTC
-,TRBJ1-5,-,TRBV24-1,CATSAGNDQPQHF,TGTGCCACCAGTGCCGGGAATGATCAACCCCAGCATTTT
few,TRBJ1-2,-,TRBV2,CASSKSENYGYTF,TGTGCCAGCAGTAAATCAGAAAACTATGGCTACACCTTC
few,TRBJ1-1,-,TRBV12-3/TRBV12-4,CASSLGRSGEMWDTEAFF,TGTGCCAGCAGTTTAGGACGCTCAGGGGAAATGTGGGACACTGAAGCTTTCTTT
few,TRBJ2-1,-,TRBV2,CASTQTGYNEQFF,TGTGCCAGCACCCAAACAGGGTACAATGAGCAGTTCTTC
few,TRBJ2-2,-,TRBV7-8,CASSLAGGPRELFF,TGTGCCAGCAGCTTAGCAGGCGGACCCCGGGAGCTGTTTTTT
few,TRBJ2-5,-,TRBV7-2,CASSPKRTLFETQYF,TGTGCCAGCAGCCCAAAGCGGACCCTGTTTGAGACCCAGTACTTC